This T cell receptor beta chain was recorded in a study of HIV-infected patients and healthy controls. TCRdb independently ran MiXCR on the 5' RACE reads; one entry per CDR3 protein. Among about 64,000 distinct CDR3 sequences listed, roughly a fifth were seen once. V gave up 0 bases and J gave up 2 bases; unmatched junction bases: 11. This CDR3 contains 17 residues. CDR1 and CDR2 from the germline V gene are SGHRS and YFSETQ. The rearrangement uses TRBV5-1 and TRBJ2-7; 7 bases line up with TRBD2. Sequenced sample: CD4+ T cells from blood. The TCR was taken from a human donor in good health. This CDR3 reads CASSLVWGPGLPYEQYF. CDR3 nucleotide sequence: TGCGCCAGCAGCTTGGTGTGGGGACCGGGACTACCCTACGAGCAGTACTTC.